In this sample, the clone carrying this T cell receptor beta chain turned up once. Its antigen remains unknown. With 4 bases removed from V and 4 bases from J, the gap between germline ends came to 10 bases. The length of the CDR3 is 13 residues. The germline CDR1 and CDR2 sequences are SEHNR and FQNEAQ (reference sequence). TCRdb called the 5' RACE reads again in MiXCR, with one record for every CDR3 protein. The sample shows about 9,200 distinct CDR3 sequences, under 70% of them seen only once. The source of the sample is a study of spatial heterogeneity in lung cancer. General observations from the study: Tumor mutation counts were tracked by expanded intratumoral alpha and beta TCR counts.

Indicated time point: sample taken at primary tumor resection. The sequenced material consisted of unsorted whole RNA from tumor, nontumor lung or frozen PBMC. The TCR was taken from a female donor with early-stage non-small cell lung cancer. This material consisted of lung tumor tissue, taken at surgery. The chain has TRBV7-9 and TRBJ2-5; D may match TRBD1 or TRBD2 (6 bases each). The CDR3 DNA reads TGTGCCAGCAGCTACGAGGGGGGAGAGACCCAGTACTTC. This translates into CASSYEGGETQYF.